The 32 T cell receptor beta chains below all came from one sample that was sequenced in a study of control samples from healthy donors and cancer patients (dated by TCRdb to about 2020). The library was generated by the immunoSEQ multiplex PCR assay. This is the immuneACCESS table as TCRdb keeps it, with only in-frame sequences that have V and J called. A part of the clones is gone; compared with another copy, unresolved V genes explain less than half, and the rest is unexplained. Counted in this sample were 100,000 to 110,000 clones; roughly 84% of them appeared once. The biggest ten clones account for roughly 18% of the sample. The source material was blood. The receptors originated from a woman aged 45 to 65 in good health.

With respect to this clone: Other DNA sequences from this sample encode an identical CDR3 as well. The chain links TRBV5-1 to TRBJ2-5; 11 nucleotides agree with TRBD1. The CDR3 has 16 residues. Germline V CDR1 and CDR2: SGHRS, YFSETQ. V shed 4 bases and J 5 bases; nucleotides not matched to a gene: 10. Here the CDR3 DNA reads TGCGCCAGCAGCCCCGGTGGGACAGGGGGGGTGGAGACCCAGTACTTC. Translation gives CASSPGGTGGVETQYF.

This clone has just one count. V and J are TRBV6-2 or TRBV6-3 and TRBJ1-1; D uncertain. CDR3 size: 15 residues. Trimming removed 4 bases from V and 0 bases from J, with 12 bases in between. Germline values: CDR1 MNHEY, CDR2 SVGEGT. The CDR3 DNA sequence: TGTGCCAGCAGTTCCCCATCCAGACTGAACACTGAAGCTTTCTTT. Encoded protein: CASSSPSRLNTEAFF.

The chain recombines TRBV7-2 with TRBJ2-1; 9 nucleotides match TRBD2. Trimming cost V 0 bases and J 10 bases; bases outside gene matches: 7. Germline CDR1 and CDR2: SGHTA and FQGNSA. This CDR3 comprises 15 residues. The CDR3 DNA reads TGTGCCAGCAGCTTAGCCGGCGGGAGGGTTACGGAGCAGTTCTTC. It specifies CASSLAGGRVTEQFF.

The rearrangement joins TRBV19 to TRBJ1-2; unclear D gene. The V and J ends lost 7 bases and 3 bases respectively, with 18 bases between them. The germline gives CDR1 LNHDA, CDR2 SQIVND (reference sequence). The CDR3 has 15 residues. The CDR3 nucleotides read TGTGCCAGTACGGTGGGGAAAGGGAATCACTATGGCTACACCTTC. Residues: CASTVGKGNHYGYTF.

The J gene is TRBJ1-4, the V gene TRBV3-1 (or the pseudogene TRBV3-2); 9 bases map to TRBD1. Germline V lookup: CDR1 LGHDT, CDR2 YNNKEL (reference sequence). CDR3 size: 15 residues. Losses at the gene ends were 3 bases for V and 6 bases for J; bases not matched to a gene: 5. CDR3 coding DNA: TGTGCCAGCAGCCATCTCCGGGACAGGGATGAAAAACTGTTTTTT. Translated, it gives CASSHLRDRDEKLFF.

This sequence joins TRBV19 and TRBJ2-1; D perhaps matches TRBD2 (6 bases). V lost 5 bases and J 2 bases, leaving 10 bases between the germline ends. The CDR3 length is 14 residues. CDR1 and CDR2 (germline): LNHDA, SQIVND (reference sequence). The CDR3 DNA is TGTGCCAGTAGTCCTTTAGCGGCCTACAATGAGCAGTTCTTC. It translates to CASSPLAAYNEQFF.

The V gene is TRBV15, the J gene TRBJ2-4, with D perhaps TRBD2 (5 bases). V lost 0 bases to trimming and J lost 3 bases, with 9 bases between them. Looked up from germline, CDR1 is LNHNV and CDR2 is YYDKDF (reference sequence). CDR3 length: 15 amino acids. Here the CDR3 DNA reads TGTGCCACCAGCAGAGAAGGAGGAGTCAAAAACATTCAGTACTTC. This gives the protein CATSREGGVKNIQYF.

The rearrangement joins TRBV6-2 or TRBV6-3 to TRBJ1-1; D is unresolved. The ends were cut back, 6 bases at V and 11 bases at J, with 19 bases in the middle. CDR1 and CDR2 (germline): MNHEY, SVGEGT. This CDR3 has 13 residues. The CDR3 bases are TGTGCCAGCAGCCGGGTGGTGCCTTTTCAGGCTTTCTTT. Protein: CASSRVVPFQAFF.

The J gene is TRBJ2-1, the V gene TRBV5-1; D gene uncertain. CDR3 size: 11 residues. The germline V gene encodes CDR1 SGHRS and CDR2 YFSETQ. The V and J ends lost 5 bases and 7 bases respectively, with 7 bases between them. For the CDR3, the DNA is TGCGCCAGCAGATGGGGAAATGAGCAGTTCTTC. Its protein is CASRWGNEQFF.

The DNA of the CDR3 is TGTGCCAGCAGAGGCGCGCTGCGTATGAACACTGAAGCTTTCTTT. Residues: CASRGALRMNTEAFF. V and J are TRBV25-1 and TRBJ1-1; no reliable D call. Germline V CDR1 and CDR2: MGHDK, SYGVNS. The ends were cut back, 6 bases at V and 0 bases at J, with 14 bases in the middle. CDR3 length: 15 amino acids.

The chain has TRBV5-6 and TRBJ2-5; D remains unclear. Germline V gene lookup returns CDR1 SGHDT and CDR2 YYEEEE. V was shortened by 2 bases and J by 5 bases, with 10 bases between the two germline ends. CDR3 length equals 13 residues. The CDR3 protein is CASSLRAHETQYF. CDR3 sequence (DNA): TGTGCCAGCAGCTTACGGGCACACGAGACCCAGTACTTC.

The rearrangement joins TRBV6-5 to TRBJ1-2; D ambiguous. The CDR3 sequence is 12 residues long. Germline-derived CDR1 and CDR2 are MNHEY and SVGAGI. Trimming removed 6 bases at V and 6 bases at J, with 11 bases between. The chain's CDR3 is CASRGVDDGYTF. CDR3 in DNA: TGTGCCAGCAGGGGCGTGGACGATGGCTACACCTTC.

The rearrangement joins TRBV27 to TRBJ2-1; D unclear. Germline V gene data show CDR1 as MNHEY and CDR2 as SMNVEV (reference sequence). The V and J ends lost 6 bases and 10 bases respectively, with 10 bases between them. The CDR3 extends over 11 amino acids. CDR3 DNA sequence: TGTGCCAGCAGAGAATATGCGGAGCAGTTCTTC. Protein sequence: CASREYAEQFF.

A single count supports this clone. V usage is TRBV12-3 or TRBV12-4 and J usage is TRBJ1-4; possibly TRBD1 for D (5 bases). V lost 7 bases and J lost 4, with 7 bases in between. The CDR3 sequence is 12 residues long. The CDR3 coding sequence is TGTGCCAGCAAGGACATTAATGAAAAACTGTTTTTT. Its protein product is CASKDINEKLFF.

The gene calls are TRBV2 and TRBJ1-2, with D maybe TRBD1 (6 bases). Germline values: CDR1 SNHLY, CDR2 FYNNEI. The CDR3 loop spans 15 amino acids. V was cut by 6 bases and J by 0 bases, with 14 bases left in between. As DNA, the CDR3 is TGTGCCAGCAGGCTTTTTGGGACACCTAACTATGGCTACACCTTC. Translation: CASRLFGTPNYGYTF.

V usage is TRBV5-8 and J usage is TRBJ1-4; D gene unclear. Looked up from germline, CDR1 is SGHTS and CDR2 is YDEGEE. Deletions cut 7 bases from V and 10 bases from J, with 11 bases between. The CDR3 runs to 11 residues. The CDR3 here is CASAKGGKLFF. CDR3 nucleotides: TGTGCCAGCGCCAAAGGCGGAAAACTGTTTTTT.

J is TRBJ2-7 and V is TRBV5-1, with 7 positions matching TRBD1. The CDR3 covers 14 residues. The V gene's germline CDR1 is SGHRS and CDR2 YFSETQ. Trimming took 0 bases from V and 4 from J; bases not matched to a gene: 4. CDR3 coding DNA: TGCGCCAGCAGCTTGGGGACAGGAACTTACGAGCAGTACGTC. Residues: CASSLGTGTYEQYV.

The chain joins TRBV9 to TRBJ2-3, with 8 bases aligning to TRBD2. V was pared by 7 bases and J by 2 bases, with 12 bases of the junction left unmatched. This CDR3 is built from 16 residues. Germline assignment: CDR1 SGDLS and CDR2 YYNGEE. The CDR3 protein is CASGSGGAGYTDTQYF. The CDR3 region has the DNA TGTGCCAGCGGCTCGGGGGGGGCAGGCTACACAGATACGCAGTATTTT.

The chain combines TRBV19 with TRBJ2-6, with TRBD1 as a possible D gene (5 bases). CDR1 is LNHDA, CDR2 SQIVND, per germline (reference sequence). Trimming left V 5 bases short and J 0 bases short, with 8 bases between. The CDR3 is 15 residues long. The CDR3 bases are TGTGCCAGTAGTTCAGGGATCTCTGGGGCCAACGTCCTGACTTTC. Protein: CASSSGISGANVLTF.

The chain links TRBV6-2 or TRBV6-3 to TRBJ2-7; 8 nucleotides match TRBD1. The CDR3 runs to 14 residues. Per the germline V gene, CDR1 is MNHEY and CDR2 is SVGEGT. The V and J ends lost 5 bases and 7 bases, in that order; junction bases with no gene match: 10. CDR3 amino acids: CASSPQGARGEQYV. The CDR3, as DNA: TGTGCCAGCAGTCCGCAGGGGGCCCGGGGGGAGCAGTACGTC.

The chain links TRBV6-5 to TRBJ2-3; D is tentatively TRBD1 or TRBD2 (6 bases each). Germline V gene lookup returns CDR1 MNHEY and CDR2 SVGAGI. This CDR3 comprises 15 residues. V lost 6 bases to trimming and J lost 1 base, with 14 bases between them. The CDR3 nucleotides read TGTGCCAGCAGCAGAACGGGGGCCGGCACAGATACGCAGTATTTT. Amino acids: CASSRTGAGTDTQYF.

The chain uses TRBV6-6 and TRBJ1-2; 9 nucleotides align to TRBD1. J lost 5 bases, V lost 4 bases, and 8 bases had no gene match. The CDR3 has 15 residues. CDR1 is MNHNY and CDR2 is SVGAGI in the germline V gene (reference sequence). The CDR3 sequence: CASSFPGQGFYGYTF. The CDR3, as DNA: TGTGCCAGCAGTTTCCCGGGACAGGGATTTTATGGCTACACCTTC.

This clone was seen a handful of times. The chain couples TRBV6-5 to TRBJ2-2, with D hard to call. The CDR3 runs to 13 residues. Germline loops: CDR1 MNHEY, CDR2 SVGAGI. Trimming left V 4 bases short and J 8 bases short, with 11 bases between. The CDR3 DNA reads TGTGCCAGCAGTTTGCAGTTGACAGGGGAGCTGTTTTTT. This sequence encodes CASSLQLTGELFF.

The rearrangement joins TRBV5-1 to TRBJ2-3; TRBD2 matches at 8 bases. The germline CDR1 and CDR2 sequences are SGHRS and YFSETQ. V was pared by 4 bases and J by 0 bases, with 13 bases of the junction left unmatched. The CDR3 extends over 18 amino acids. The CDR3 region is CASSDNLIAGRSTDTQYF. The CDR3 DNA reads TGCGCCAGCAGCGATAATTTAATAGCGGGACGAAGCACAGATACGCAGTATTTT.

V and J are TRBV15 and TRBJ1-5; 9 bases are a match to TRBD1. CDR1 and CDR2 from the germline V gene are LNHNV and YYDKDF (reference sequence). The CDR3 loop spans 15 amino acids. V was clipped by 6 bases and J by 3 bases; unmatched bases: 6. Written as DNA, the CDR3 is TGTGCCACCAGTACGGGACAGGGAAACAATCAGCCCCAGCATTTT. Translating gives CATSTGQGNNQPQHF.

This clone has just a few counts. The chain uses TRBV2 and TRBJ2-2; the D gene is possibly TRBD2 (6 bases). This CDR3 is 13 amino acids long. With 8 bases removed from V and 3 bases from J, the gap between germline ends came to 10 bases. CDR1 is SNHLY, CDR2 FYNNEI, per germline. The CDR3 nucleotides are TGTGCCAGCGGGACTTGGGACACCGGGGAGCTGTTTTTT. This encodes CASGTWDTGELFF.

The chain couples TRBV7-8 to TRBJ2-2, with 9 bases aligning to TRBD2. This CDR3 region has 16 residues. Trimming cost V 2 bases and J 2 bases; bases outside gene matches: 3. Germline CDR1 SGHVS, CDR2 FQNEAQ. The CDR3 spells CASSLQAGGNTGELFF. As DNA, the CDR3 is TGTGCCAGCAGCTTACAAGCGGGGGGAAACACCGGGGAGCTGTTTTTT.

The chain couples TRBV6-1 to TRBJ2-7, with a tentative D call TRBD1 (5 bases). CDR1 MNHNS and CDR2 SASEGT come from the germline V gene. V lost 0 bases, J lost 4 bases, and 13 bases lay in between. The CDR3 sequence is 15 residues long. The CDR3 DNA sequence: TGTGCCAGCAGTGAAGCCTTGGGGCCACCTTACGAGCAGTACGTC. Its protein product is CASSEALGPPYEQYV.

This clone was counted a single time. The chain links TRBV3-1 (or the pseudogene TRBV3-2) to TRBJ2-7, with TRBD1 as a possible D gene (5 bases). Germline V gives CDR1 LGHDT, CDR2 YNNKEL (reference sequence). Trimming cost V 8 bases and J 3 bases, with 14 bases left between them. The CDR3 is made up of 13 amino acids. CDR3 region: CASVGPTGYEQYV. The CDR3 DNA reads TGTGCCAGCGTTGGGCCCACAGGCTACGAGCAGTACGTC.

The chain is built from TRBV18 and TRBJ2-6, with 8 bases lining up with TRBD1. V gave up 4 bases and J gave up 0 bases; unmatched junction bases: 5. Germline V gene sequence: CDR1 KGHSH, CDR2 LQKENI. This CDR3 spans 17 amino acids. The CDR3 DNA sequence: TGTGCCAGCTCACGAACCGGGACAGGCTCTGGGGCCAACGTCCTGACTTTC. Its translation: CASSRTGTGSGANVLTF.

This clone was seen more than once but under ten times. The rearrangement links TRBV18 to TRBJ2-7; either TRBD1 or TRBD2 may fit D (5 bases each). Trimming removed 5 bases at V and 3 bases at J, with 14 bases between. This CDR3 is built from 14 residues. Germline V lookup: CDR1 KGHSH, CDR2 LQKENI. DNA of the CDR3: TGTGCCAGCTCAGAAGGGACGACCTACTACGAGCAGTACGTC. As protein: CASSEGTTYYEQYV.

The rearrangement uses TRBV11-2 and TRBJ1-1, with 7 bases fitting TRBD1. CDR1 and CDR2 (germline): SGHAT, FQNNGV. The J segment lost 0 bases and the V segment lost 4 bases, leaving 8 bases of the junction unmatched. This CDR3 region has 16 residues. CDR3 sequence: CASSYLRGGLNTEAFF. CDR3 in DNA: TGTGCCAGCAGCTACCTCAGGGGGGGCCTGAACACTGAAGCTTTCTTT.